Detailed here is one T cell receptor (beta chain). The antigen remains unidentified. The CDR3 totals 14 residues. Trimming at V came to 8 bases and at J to 0 bases, leaving 4 bases not matched to a gene. The germline gives CDR1 MNHEY, CDR2 SMNVEV (reference sequence). Assay: immunoSEQ multiplex PCR; the TCRdb copy retains only in-frame clones and omits some. The sample yields over 45,000 clones, more than 70% seen once. This entry comes from a study of T cell responses to AZD1222 COVID-19 vaccine. General observations from the study: The sample set comprised mostly white British donors with more females, and clonal diversity was possibly underestimated. Spike-wide coverage was observed for vaccine-associated CD4 TCRs, with dominant responses at 160-218 and 743-854.

The sequencing here drew on peripheral blood, taken on day 0 of AZD1222 vaccination. The sequence came from an adult in good health. The chain carries TRBV27 and TRBJ1-3, with 7 bases lining up with TRBD1. CDR3: CASARDSSGNTIYF. CDR3 DNA: TGTGCCAGCGCCCGGGACAGCTCTGGAAACACCATATATTTT.